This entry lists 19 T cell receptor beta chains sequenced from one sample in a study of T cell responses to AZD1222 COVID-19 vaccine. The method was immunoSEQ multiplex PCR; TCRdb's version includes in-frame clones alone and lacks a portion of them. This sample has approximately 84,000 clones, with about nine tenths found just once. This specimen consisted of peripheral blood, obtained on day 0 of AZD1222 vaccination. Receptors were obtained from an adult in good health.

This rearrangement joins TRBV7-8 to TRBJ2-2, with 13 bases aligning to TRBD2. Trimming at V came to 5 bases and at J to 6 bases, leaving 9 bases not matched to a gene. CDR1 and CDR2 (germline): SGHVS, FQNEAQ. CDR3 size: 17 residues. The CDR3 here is CASSGRTSGSTAGELFF. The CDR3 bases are TGTGCCAGCAGCGGGCGGACTAGCGGGAGTACCGCCGGGGAGCTGTTTTTT.

The CDR3, as DNA: TGTGCCAGCAGCTTTTCCTACGGAAACACCATATATTTT. It encodes CASSFSYGNTIYF. V gene TRBV5-6 combines with J gene TRBJ1-3; D is unclear. Deletions cut 2 bases from V and 4 bases from J, with 7 bases between. Germline assignment: CDR1 SGHDT and CDR2 YYEEEE. This CDR3 comprises 13 residues.

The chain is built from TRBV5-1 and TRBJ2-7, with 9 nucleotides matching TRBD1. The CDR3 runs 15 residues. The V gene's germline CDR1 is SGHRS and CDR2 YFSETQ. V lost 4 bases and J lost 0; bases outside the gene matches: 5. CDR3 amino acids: CASSPRTGASYEQYF. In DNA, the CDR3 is TGCGCCAGCAGCCCTAGGACAGGGGCCTCCTACGAGCAGTACTTC.

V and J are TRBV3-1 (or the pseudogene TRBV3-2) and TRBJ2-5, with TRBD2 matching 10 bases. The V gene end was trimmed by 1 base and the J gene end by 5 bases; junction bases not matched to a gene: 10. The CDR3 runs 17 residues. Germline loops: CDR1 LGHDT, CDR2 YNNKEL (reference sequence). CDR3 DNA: TGTGCCAGCAGCCAAGTGCTAGCGGGGGCTATGGGGGAGACCCAGTACTTC. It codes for CASSQVLAGAMGETQYF.

In DNA, the CDR3 is TGTGCCAGCAGTTCCACGACTAGCGGGGGATCCTACAATGAGCAGTTCTTC. It yields the protein CASSSTTSGGSYNEQFF. The rearrangement links TRBV27 to TRBJ2-1; 12 bases align to TRBD2. In germline, CDR1 is MNHEY, CDR2 SMNVEV (reference sequence). This CDR3 region has 17 residues. With V trimmed by 4 bases and J by 1 base, 5 bases remained unmatched.

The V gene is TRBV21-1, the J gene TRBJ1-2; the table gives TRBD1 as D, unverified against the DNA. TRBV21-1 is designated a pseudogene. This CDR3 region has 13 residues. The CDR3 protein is CAITGGAGYGYTF. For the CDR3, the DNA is TGTGCCATTACAGGGGGCGCGGGCTATGGCTACACCTTC.

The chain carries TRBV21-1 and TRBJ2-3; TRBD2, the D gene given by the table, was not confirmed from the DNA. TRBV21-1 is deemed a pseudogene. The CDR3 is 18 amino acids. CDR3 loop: CASSNTSGGYESTDTQYF. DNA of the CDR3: TGTGCCAGCAGCAACACTAGCGGAGGCTATGAAAGCACAGATACGCAGTATTTT.

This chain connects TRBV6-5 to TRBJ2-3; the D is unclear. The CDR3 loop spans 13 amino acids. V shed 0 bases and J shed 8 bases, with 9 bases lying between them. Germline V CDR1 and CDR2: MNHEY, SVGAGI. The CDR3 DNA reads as TGTGCCAGCAGTTACTCGATGAAAACTACGCAGTATTTT. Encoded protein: CASSYSMKTTQYF.

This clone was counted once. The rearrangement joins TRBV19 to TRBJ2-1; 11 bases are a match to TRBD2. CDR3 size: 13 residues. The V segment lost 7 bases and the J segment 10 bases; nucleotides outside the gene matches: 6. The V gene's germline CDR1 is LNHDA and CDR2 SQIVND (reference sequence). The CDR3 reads CASTGSGRAEQFF. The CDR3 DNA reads TGTGCCAGTACGGGTAGCGGGAGGGCCGAGCAGTTCTTC. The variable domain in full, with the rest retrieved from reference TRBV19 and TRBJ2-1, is DGGITQSPKYLFRKEGQNVTLSCEQNLNHDAMYWYRQDPGQGLRLIYYSQIVNDFQKGDIAEGYSVSREKKESFPLTVTSAQKNPTAFYLCASTGSGRAEQFFGPGTRLTVL.

The CDR3 region has the DNA TGTGCCAGCAGTATGGGACAGGGATCCATGAACACTGAAGCTTTCTTT. Its protein product is CASSMGQGSMNTEAFF. The chain has TRBV27 and TRBJ1-1, with 9 nucleotides matching TRBD1. The V gene end was trimmed by 5 bases and the J gene end by 0 bases; junction bases not matched to a gene: 7. The CDR3 is made up of 16 amino acids. Germline V gene sequence: CDR1 MNHEY, CDR2 SMNVEV (reference sequence).

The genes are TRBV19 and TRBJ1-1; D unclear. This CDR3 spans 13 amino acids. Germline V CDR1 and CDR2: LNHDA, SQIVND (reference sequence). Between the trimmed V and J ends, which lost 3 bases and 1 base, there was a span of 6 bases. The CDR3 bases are TGTGCCAGTAGTATTTTGGAGAACACTGAAGCTTTCTTT. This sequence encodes CASSILENTEAFF.

CDR3 protein: CASKDHGNQPQHF. The DNA of the CDR3 is TGTGCCAGTAAAGACCACGGGAATCAGCCCCAGCATTTT. The chain is built from TRBV19 and TRBJ1-5; D unresolved. V lost 7 bases, J lost 4 bases, and 11 bases lay in between. The CDR3 is made up of 13 amino acids. The germline V gene encodes CDR1 LNHDA and CDR2 SQIVND (reference sequence). The variable domain in full, with the rest retrieved from reference TRBV19 and TRBJ1-5, is DGGITQSPKYLFRKEGQNVTLSCEQNLNHDAMYWYRQDPGQGLRLIYYSQIVNDFQKGDIAEGYSVSREKKESFPLTVTSAQKNPTAFYLCASKDHGNQPQHFGDGTRLSIL.

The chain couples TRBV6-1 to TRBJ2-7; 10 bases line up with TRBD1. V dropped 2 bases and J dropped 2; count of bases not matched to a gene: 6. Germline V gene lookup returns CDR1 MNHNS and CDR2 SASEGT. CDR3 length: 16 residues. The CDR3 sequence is CASSEYPGQGTYEQYF. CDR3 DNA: TGTGCCAGCAGTGAATATCCGGGACAGGGGACCTACGAGCAGTACTTC.

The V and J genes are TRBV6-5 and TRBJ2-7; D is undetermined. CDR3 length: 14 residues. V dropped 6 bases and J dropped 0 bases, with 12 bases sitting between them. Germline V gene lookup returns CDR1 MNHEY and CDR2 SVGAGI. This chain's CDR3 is CASSQRRSSYEQYF. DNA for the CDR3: TGTGCCAGCAGCCAGAGACGATCCTCCTACGAGCAGTACTTC.

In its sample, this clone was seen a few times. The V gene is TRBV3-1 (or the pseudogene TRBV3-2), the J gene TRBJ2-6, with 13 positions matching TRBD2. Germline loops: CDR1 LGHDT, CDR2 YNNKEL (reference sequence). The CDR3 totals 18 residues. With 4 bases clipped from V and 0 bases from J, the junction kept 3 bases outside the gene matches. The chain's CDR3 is CASSPTSGGASGANVLTF. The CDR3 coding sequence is TGTGCCAGCAGCCCCACTAGCGGGGGGGCCTCTGGGGCCAACGTCCTGACTTTC.

CDR3 sequence reads: CASSDYRDLGETQYF. CDR3 nucleotide sequence: TGTGCCAGCAGTGATTACAGGGATCTGGGAGAGACCCAGTACTTC. V usage is TRBV25-1 and J usage is TRBJ2-5, with a weak D call TRBD1 (6 bases). Germline V lookup: CDR1 MGHDK, CDR2 SYGVNS. V was shortened by 3 bases and J by 4 bases, with 15 bases between the two germline ends. CDR3 length equals 15 residues.

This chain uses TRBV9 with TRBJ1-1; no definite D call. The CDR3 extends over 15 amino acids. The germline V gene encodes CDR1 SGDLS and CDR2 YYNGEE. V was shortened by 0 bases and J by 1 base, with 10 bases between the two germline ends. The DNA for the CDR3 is TGTGCCAGCAGCGTAGCTTCGGGAGGGAACACTGAAGCTTTCTTT. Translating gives CASSVASGGNTEAFF.

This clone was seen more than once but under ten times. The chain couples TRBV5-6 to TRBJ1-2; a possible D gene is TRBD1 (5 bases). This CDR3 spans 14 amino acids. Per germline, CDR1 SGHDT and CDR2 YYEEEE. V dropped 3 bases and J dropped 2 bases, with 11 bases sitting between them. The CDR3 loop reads CASSSGPPNYGYTF. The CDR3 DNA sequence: TGTGCCAGCAGCTCGGGGCCGCCCAACTATGGCTACACCTTC.

The CDR3 DNA is TGTGCCAGCAGTGATAGCGCGCCGGGATACAATGAGCAGTTCTTC. It specifies CASSDSAPGYNEQFF. The chain has TRBV2 and TRBJ2-1, with D perhaps matching TRBD2 (5 bases). This CDR3 contains 15 residues. Trimming left V 3 bases short and J 4 bases short, with 13 bases between. Germline CDR1 reads SNHLY; CDR2 reads FYNNEI.